Listed here are 14 T cell receptor beta chains from one sample, sequenced in a study of CD4 and CD8 cells across lung adenocarcinoma regions. A single record per CDR3 protein comes from TCRdb applying MiXCR to the PCR reads. Here the sample spans 20,000 or so distinct CDR3 sequences, about 50% being singletons. The sequencing input was CD8+ T cells from the margin of a lung tumor. The receptor source for this set is a male donor with lung adenocarcinoma. The CD4 and CD8 labels of this study may be unreliable.

This clonotype was found a few times. As DNA, the CDR3 is TGTGCCAGCAGTTCTCGGACAGATCCTCCAAGAGAGACCCAGTACTTC. Protein product: CASSSRTDPPRETQYF. The rearrangement joins TRBV6-5 to TRBJ2-5, with a tentative D call TRBD1 (6 bases). Germline CDR1 MNHEY, CDR2 SVGAGI. CDR3 length: 16 amino acids. V dropped 4 bases and J dropped 4 bases, with 19 bases sitting between them.

By sample fraction, this clonotype is medium-sized. This CDR3 reads CASSSTRLPNYNEQFF. For the CDR3, the DNA is TGTGCCAGCAGTTCAACCAGGCTGCCAAATTACAATGAGCAGTTCTTC. V and J are TRBV6-5 and TRBJ2-1; D gene unclear. Trimming shortened V by 4 bases and J by 4 bases, and 17 bases separated the two germline ends. CDR1 is MNHEY and CDR2 is SVGAGI in the germline V gene. The CDR3 extends over 16 amino acids.

The rearrangement links TRBV6-1 to TRBJ2-4; possible D gene TRBD1, 5 bases. This CDR3 is built from 14 residues. Germline loops: CDR1 MNHNS, CDR2 SASEGT. Trimming shortened V by 6 bases and J by 5 bases, and 14 bases separated the two germline ends. CDR3: CASRLDKDQNIQYF. The CDR3 DNA sequence: TGTGCCAGCAGGTTGGACAAGGACCAAAACATTCAGTACTTC.

A few counts support this clonotype. Here the CDR3 reads CASSLGLHDEQFF. The CDR3 nucleotides read TGTGCCAGCAGTTTAGGCCTCCACGATGAGCAGTTCTTC. The chain uses TRBV27 and TRBJ2-1, with D unclear. With 2 bases removed from V and 8 bases from J, the gap between germline ends came to 10 bases. Germline loops: CDR1 MNHEY, CDR2 SMNVEV (reference sequence). The CDR3 has 13 residues.

The V and J genes are TRBV7-2 and TRBJ2-1; 11 bases fit TRBD2. The germline V gene encodes CDR1 SGHTA and CDR2 FQGNSA. The CDR3 loop spans 12 amino acids. V trimming: 5 bases; J trimming: 12 bases; junction bases outside the gene matches: 3. DNA for the CDR3: TGTGCCAGCAGCCGTGGGACTAGCGGGCAGTTCTTC. Translation: CASSRGTSGQFF.

This rearrangement joins TRBV3-1 to TRBJ2-1; 8 bases are a match to TRBD1. This CDR3 contains 15 residues. Germline CDR1 reads LGHDT; CDR2 reads YNNKEL (reference sequence). The ends lost 2 bases at V and 8 bases at J; junction bases unmatched: 8. The chain's CDR3 is CASSQKDRAFYEQFF. In nucleotides, the CDR3 is TGTGCCAGCAGCCAAAAGGACAGGGCGTTCTATGAGCAGTTCTTC.

Note on this clonotype: At one end the junction does not follow the germline gene, possibly because of a read error. The chain carries TRBV25-1 and TRBJ2-1; D perhaps matches TRBD1 (7 bases). Germline CDR1 MGHDK, CDR2 SYGVNS. This CDR3 region has 14 residues. CDR3 DNA: TGTGCCAGCAGTGGGCAGGGGGGCTACCATGAGCAGTTCTTC. Amino acid sequence: CASSGQGGYHEQFF.

The rearrangement links TRBV5-1 to TRBJ2-5; D perhaps matches TRBD2 (5 bases). Deletions cut 4 bases from V and 5 bases from J, with 21 bases between. CDR3 length: 16 amino acids. From germline, CDR1 is SGHRS and CDR2 YFSETQ. CDR3 bases: TGCGCCAGCAGCCCCTGGGTAGGGCGGTCGGGGGAGACCCAGTACTTC. Translated, it gives CASSPWVGRSGETQYF.

The gene calls are TRBV27 and TRBJ2-5; D remains ambiguous. Germline V gene sequence: CDR1 MNHEY, CDR2 SMNVEV (reference sequence). There are 13 residues in the CDR3. Trimming stripped 11 bases from V and 8 bases from J, with 21 bases between. The DNA for the CDR3 is TGTGCCGCCACCTCGACTTCACCAGATACCCAGTACTTC. Translated, it gives CAATSTSPDTQYF.

This clonotype was seen many times. A clone one base away is much larger, so this may be a read error. V usage is TRBV6-1 and J usage is TRBJ2-1; no firm D call. The end of the DNA fits TRBJ2-7 better, so the J call may be wrong. This CDR3 contains 14 residues. Germline CDR1 MNHNS, CDR2 SASEGT. CDR3 in amino acids: CASSGIRSYNEQYF. The CDR3 DNA reads as TGTGCCAGCAGTGGAATTCGCTCCTACAATGAGCAGTACTTC.

The chain links TRBV11-2 to TRBJ1-6, with 8 bases matching TRBD1. Trimming cost V 5 bases and J 10 bases; bases outside gene matches: 4. The germline gives CDR1 SGHAT, CDR2 FQNNGV. CDR3 length: 13 residues. Written as DNA, the CDR3 is TGTGCCAGCAGCCCGGACAGGGCGTCACCCCTCCACTTT. Protein sequence: CASSPDRASPLHF.

This chain links TRBV6-1 with TRBJ1-1; D gene ambiguous. CDR3 length: 14 residues. The V and J ends lost 6 bases and 4 bases respectively, with 15 bases between them. Germline CDR1 and CDR2: MNHNS and SASEGT. CDR3 loop: CASSLERVSTEAFF. The CDR3 DNA follows: TGTGCCAGCAGCCTAGAGCGGGTGAGCACTGAAGCTTTCTTT.

CDR3 DNA: TGTGCCAGCCACATAGCGGGGGGGGGAGATACGCAGTATTTT. This translates into CASHIAGGGDTQYF. The chain links TRBV6-1 to TRBJ2-3; 11 bases are a match to TRBD2. Germline trimming cut 8 bases from V and 5 bases from J; bases unmatched to any gene: 6. Germline lookup yields CDR1 MNHNS and CDR2 SASEGT. The CDR3 extends over 14 amino acids.

Many counts were recorded for this clonotype. This sequence joins TRBV27 and TRBJ2-1; 7 bases align to TRBD1. The last part of the DNA fits TRBJ2-5 better; the J call may be wrong. The CDR3 sequence is 13 residues long. CDR1 is MNHEY and CDR2 is SMNVEV in the germline V gene (reference sequence). The CDR3 DNA sequence: TGTGCCAGCAGTCAGGACAGGATAGGGACCCAGTACTTC. Translation: CASSQDRIGTQYF.